Described below is a single TCR beta chain sequence and its context. Its antigen target is currently unknown. No much larger clone exists at a distance of one base, and base qualities are not known. The collaborating institutions used their own protocols to collect whole blood in K2EDTA tubes. For TCRbeta analysis, collaborators shipped samples as frozen whole blood, isolated PBMCs, or DNA extracted from either of those sample types. The immunoSEQ Assay, a bias-controlled multiplex PCR, was used to amplify TCRbeta CDR3 regions from genomic DNA. Per the source publication's procedure: The number of nucleated cells in each sample was estimated by amplification of reference gene primers within the assay. Sequence reads were collapsed and filtered to measure the absolute abundance of every unique TCRbeta CDR3 rearrangement. For each sample, productive Simpson clonality was calculated by taking the square root of Simpson's diversity index across productive rearrangements. TCRdb mirrors the immuneACCESS table, restricted to in-frame sequences. Some clones are absent from its copies; in checked studies, under half trace to an unresolved V gene, and the reason for the others is unknown. V, J and clone size are those of that table, while D and trimming were read from the DNA. Present in this sample are more than 100,000 clones, more than 80% of which were seen just once. Approximately 12% of the sample comes from the top ten.

The sample is drawn from a study of blood T cell repertoires in COVID-19 (TCRdb year 2020). Regarding the complete study: Samples covering the acute and convalescent phases of COVID-19 were provided by collaborators in the United States, Italy and Spain. The prospective study material was composed of cDNA or gDNA derived from T cells, B-cell-depleted T cells, or PBMCs. The dataset comprised deeply sampled blood TCRbeta repertoires from subjects exposed to, actively infected with, or recovered from COVID-19. The repertoires were released in a freely available public database intended as a resource for research on the immune response to SARS-CoV-2. Samples came from the ongoing ImmuneRACE study (first 160 participants) plus 1,254 subjects from 6 global collaborators. A de-identified subject ID, COVID-19 status, age in years and sex were almost always included in the sample metadata. HLA class I and class II types, where available, came from metadata supplied by the sample provider rather than from assay-based typing. The investigation overall reported the following: Clinical and demographic metadata were provided uncurated, with the amount varying by source and participant.

V is clipped by 4 bases and J by 0 bases, and the sequence between their germline boundaries is 11 bases long. In the germline V gene, CDR1 corresponds to SGHRS and CDR2 to YFSETQ. The CDR3 holds 15 amino acids from the cysteine to the phenylalanine. Only the CDR3 region is kept as DNA, spanning 45 bases read in frame from base 1. Sequenced input: peripheral blood. The chain joins TRBV5-1 to TRBJ1-5, and the D gene may be TRBD1, 5 bases matching. The sequence was obtained from a human donor in a cohort sampled during active COVID-19. The CDR3 has the sequence CASSPDGGSNQPQHF. The DNA is TGCGCCAGCAGCCCGGACGGGGGTAGCAATCAGCCCCAGCATTTT.